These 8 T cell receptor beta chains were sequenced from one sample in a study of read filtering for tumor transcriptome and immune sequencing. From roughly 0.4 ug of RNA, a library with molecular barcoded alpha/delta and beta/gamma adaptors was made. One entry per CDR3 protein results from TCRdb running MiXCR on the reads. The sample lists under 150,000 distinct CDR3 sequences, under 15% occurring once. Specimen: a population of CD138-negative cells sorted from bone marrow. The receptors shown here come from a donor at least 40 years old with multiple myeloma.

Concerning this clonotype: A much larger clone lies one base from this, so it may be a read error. The chain's CDR3 is CSVEDGVSSYNGQFF. CDR3 sequence (DNA): TGCAGCGTTGAAGACGGCGTTAGCTCCTACAATGGGCAGTTCTTC. This chain uses TRBV29-1 with TRBJ2-1; D remains ambiguous. From germline, CDR1 is SQVTM and CDR2 ANQGSEA. CDR3 length equals 15 residues.

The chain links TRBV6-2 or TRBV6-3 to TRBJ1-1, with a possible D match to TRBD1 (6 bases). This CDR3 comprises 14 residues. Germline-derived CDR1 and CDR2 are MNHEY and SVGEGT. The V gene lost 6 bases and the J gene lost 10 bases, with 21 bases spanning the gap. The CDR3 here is CASSALDSYAGAFF. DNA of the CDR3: TGTGCCAGCAGCGCCTTGGACAGTTACGCTGGAGCTTTCTTT.

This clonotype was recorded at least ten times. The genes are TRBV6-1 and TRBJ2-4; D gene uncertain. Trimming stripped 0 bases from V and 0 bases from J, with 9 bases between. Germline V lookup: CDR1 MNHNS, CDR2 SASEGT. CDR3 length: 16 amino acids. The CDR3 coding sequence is TGTGCCAGCAGTGAAGCCCGAGCCTTAGCCAAAAACATTCAGTACTTC. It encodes CASSEARALAKNIQYF.

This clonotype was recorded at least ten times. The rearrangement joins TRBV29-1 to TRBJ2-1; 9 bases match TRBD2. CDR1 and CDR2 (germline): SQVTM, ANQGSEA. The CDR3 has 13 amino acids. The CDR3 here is CGLTSGDYNEQFF. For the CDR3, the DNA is TGCGGGTTGACTAGCGGAGACTACAATGAGCAGTTCTTC.

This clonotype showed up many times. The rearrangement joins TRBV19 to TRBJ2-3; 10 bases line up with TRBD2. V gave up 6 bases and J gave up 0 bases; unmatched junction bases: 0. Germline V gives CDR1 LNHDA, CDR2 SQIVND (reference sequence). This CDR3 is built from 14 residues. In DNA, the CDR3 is TGTGCCAGTAGACTAGCGGGAAGCACAGATACGCAGTATTTT. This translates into CASRLAGSTDTQYF.

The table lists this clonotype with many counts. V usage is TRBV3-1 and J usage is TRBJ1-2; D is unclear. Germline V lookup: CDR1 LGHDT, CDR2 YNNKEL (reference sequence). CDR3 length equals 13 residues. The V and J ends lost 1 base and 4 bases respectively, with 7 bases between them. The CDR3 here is CASSQGRSYGYTF. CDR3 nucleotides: TGTGCCAGCAGCCAAGGTCGCTCCTATGGCTACACCTTC.

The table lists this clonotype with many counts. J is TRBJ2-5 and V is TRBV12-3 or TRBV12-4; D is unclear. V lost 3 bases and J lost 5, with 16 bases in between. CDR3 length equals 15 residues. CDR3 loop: CASSFYEDEMETQYF. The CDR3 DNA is TGTGCCAGCAGTTTCTACGAGGACGAGATGGAGACCCAGTACTTC.

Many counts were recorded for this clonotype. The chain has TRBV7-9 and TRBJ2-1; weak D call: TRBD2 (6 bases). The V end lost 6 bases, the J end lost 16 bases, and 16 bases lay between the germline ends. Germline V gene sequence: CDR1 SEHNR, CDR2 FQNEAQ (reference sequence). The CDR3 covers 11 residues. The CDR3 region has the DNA TGTGCCAGCAGTACGGACTATCCACGATTCTTC. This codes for CASSTDYPRFF.